The next 7 T cell receptor beta chains were all read from a single sample in a study of shared clonotypes between healthy human individuals (TCRdb year 2020). Libraries were made using the immunoSEQ multiplex PCR assay. The table comes from immuneACCESS by way of TCRdb, which keeps in-frame sequences with V and J called. Part of the clones is missing from these tables; in studies checked, under half for an unresolved V gene and the rest for unknown reasons. The sample includes approximately 1.9 million clones, with around 95% observed a single time. More than 1.5% of the sample is held by the ten biggest clonotypes. CD8 naive samples were CD45RO-negative cells positively selected for CCR7, giving a CD45RA+CCR7+ population that excluded TemRA cells. Material for sequencing was naive CD8+ T cells from PBMCs. The meaning of the sample's cell subset or site label: CD45RA+CCR7+. The receptors originated from a man aged 18-30 years in good health. Some clones in this sample may be carry-over from other donors' samples.

The chain links TRBV5-4 to TRBJ2-2; 10 nucleotides agree with TRBD2. V gave up 4 bases and J gave up 0 bases; unmatched junction bases: 3. The CDR3 is 16 amino acids. CDR1 SGHNT and CDR2 YYREEE come from the germline V gene (reference sequence). The CDR3 nucleotides are TGTGCCAGCAGCGTTGGACTAGCGGCGAACACCGGGGAGCTGTTTTTT. It is translated as CASSVGLAANTGELFF.

The chain uses TRBV5-1 and TRBJ1-5; D is unclear. Trimming removed 4 bases at V and 4 bases at J, with 15 bases between. This CDR3 is built from 15 residues. Germline CDR1 SGHRS, CDR2 YFSETQ. The CDR3 is CASSTRPGGNQPQHF. In DNA form, the CDR3 reads TGCGCCAGCAGCACGAGGCCCGGAGGGAATCAGCCCCAGCATTTT. The full variable domain, in which reference TRBV5-1 and TRBJ1-5 provide the parts outside the CDR3, is KAGVTQTPRYLIKTRGQQVTLSCSPISGHRSVSWYQQTPGQGLQFLFEYFSETQRNKGNFPGRFSGRQFSNSRSEMNVSTLELGDSALYLCASSTRPGGNQPQHFGDGTRLSIL.

This clone was picked up a small number of times. The rearrangement uses TRBV5-1 and TRBJ1-1; D uncertain. There are 12 residues in the CDR3. V lost 4 bases, J lost 11 bases, and 15 bases lay in between. Germline V gives CDR1 SGHRS, CDR2 YFSETQ. The CDR3 protein is CASSPLGPAAFF. As DNA, the CDR3 is TGCGCCAGCAGCCCCCTGGGCCCCGCGGCTTTCTTT.

A single count supports this clone. The chain is built from TRBV10-3 and TRBJ2-5, with TRBD1 matching 7 bases. The CDR3 covers 14 residues. Trimming at V came to 4 bases and at J to 5 bases, leaving 7 bases not matched to a gene. The germline V gene has CDR1 ENHRY and CDR2 SYGVKD. The CDR3 reads CAISGDRMGETQYF. The CDR3 DNA reads as TGTGCCATCAGTGGGGACAGAATGGGGGAGACCCAGTACTTC.

This chain connects TRBV7-9 to TRBJ2-3; 7 positions match TRBD2. CDR1 is SEHNR, CDR2 FQNEAQ, per germline (reference sequence). There are 15 residues in the CDR3. V gave up 5 bases and J gave up 2 bases; unmatched junction bases: 7. The CDR3 nucleotides read TGTGCCAGCAGCCGTACTAGCGAGTCCACAGATACGCAGTATTTT. The encoded protein is CASSRTSESTDTQYF.

Note on this clone: This sample also contains other DNA sequences that code for the same CDR3. CDR3 residues: CASSRTATNEKLFF. The DNA of the CDR3 is TGTGCCAGCAGCCGGACTGCAACTAATGAAAAACTGTTTTTT. The chain combines TRBV7-9 with TRBJ1-4; D is uncertain. This CDR3 spans 14 amino acids. Trimming left V 5 bases short and J 0 bases short, with 7 bases between. In germline, CDR1 is SEHNR, CDR2 FQNEAQ (reference sequence).

The V call is TRBV6-4, the J call TRBJ2-1; 8 nucleotides match TRBD2. CDR1 is MRHNA, CDR2 SNTAGT, per germline. V lost 3 bases and J lost 8; bases outside the gene matches: 6. CDR3 length: 14 residues. In nucleotides, the CDR3 is TGTGCCAGCAGTGATTTGGCGGGAGGCTATGAGCAGTTCTTC. It codes for CASSDLAGGYEQFF.